This T cell receptor beta chain derives from a study of regulatory T cells in long-lasting Graves disease. The authors built TCR beta libraries using iRepertoire HTBI primers and Arm-PCR of CDR3 regions. Each CDR3 protein gets one entry after TCRdb re-called the multiplex PCR reads with MiXCR. In the table there are 500,000 to 700,000 distinct CDR3 sequences, 30% of which are singletons. Time point: persistent/refractory GD, antithyroid drugs over 5 years with positive TRAb. From RNA extracted from PBMCs, the TCR library was made. Germline CDR1 is DFQATT and CDR2 is SNEGSKA (reference sequence). Trimming cost V 2 bases and J 7 bases, with 18 bases left between them. The CDR3 loop spans 15 amino acids.

This sequence joins TRBV20-1 and TRBJ2-1; D unclear. The sequence derives from a female donor with Graves disease. Sample: peripheral blood mononuclear cells (PBMCs), taken when the disease was refractory, from a patient treated with antithyroid drugs. CDR3 loop: CSARYDVAPTNEQFF. CDR3 bases: TGCAGTGCTAGATATGACGTGGCACCGACGAATGAGCAGTTCTTC.